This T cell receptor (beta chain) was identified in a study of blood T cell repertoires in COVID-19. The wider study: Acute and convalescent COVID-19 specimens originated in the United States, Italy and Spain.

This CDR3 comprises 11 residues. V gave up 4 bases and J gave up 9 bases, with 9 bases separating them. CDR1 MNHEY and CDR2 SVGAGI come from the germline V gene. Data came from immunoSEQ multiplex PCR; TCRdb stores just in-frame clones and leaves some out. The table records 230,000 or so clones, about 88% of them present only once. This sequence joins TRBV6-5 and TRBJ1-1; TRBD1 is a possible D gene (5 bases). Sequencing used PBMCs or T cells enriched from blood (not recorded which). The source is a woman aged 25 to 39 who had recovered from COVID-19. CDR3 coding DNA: TGTGCCAGCAGTTCAGGGTTGCAAGCTTTCTTT. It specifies CASSSGLQAFF.